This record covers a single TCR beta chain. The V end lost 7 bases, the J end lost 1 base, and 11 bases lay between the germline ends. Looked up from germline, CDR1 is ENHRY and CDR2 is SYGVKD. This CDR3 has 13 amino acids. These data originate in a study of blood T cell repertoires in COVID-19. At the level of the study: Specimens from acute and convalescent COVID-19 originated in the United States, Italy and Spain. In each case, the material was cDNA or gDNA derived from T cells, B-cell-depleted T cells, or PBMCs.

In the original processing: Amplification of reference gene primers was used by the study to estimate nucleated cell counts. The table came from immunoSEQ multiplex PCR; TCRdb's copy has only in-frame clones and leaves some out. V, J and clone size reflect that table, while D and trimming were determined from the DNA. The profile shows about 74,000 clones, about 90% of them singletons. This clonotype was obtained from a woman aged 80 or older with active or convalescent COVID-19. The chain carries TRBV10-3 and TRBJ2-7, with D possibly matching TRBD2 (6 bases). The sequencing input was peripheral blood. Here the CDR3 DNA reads TGTGCCATCATGGCGGGGCAATCCTACGAGCAGTACTTC. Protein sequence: CAIMAGQSYEQYF.